This T cell receptor beta chain was profiled in a study of beta chain features in type 1 diabetes (dated by TCRdb to the late 2010s). Study-level background: No differences in mean age, gender distribution, total cell number or subset yield were found between patients and healthy donors. A total of roughly 100 million sorted cells were examined across all samples, and the number of cells per subset was strongly correlated with RNA yield. In the study, TCRB repertoires of sorted circulating CD4+ T cell subsets from recently diagnosed type 1 diabetes patients were compared with those of matched healthy donors. Regulatory and stem cell-like memory subsets were isolated from only 8 patients and roughly 8 healthy donors, whereas naive and central memory subsets came from all 28 donors.

This clone was counted ten times or more. The antigen it binds to is not known. Base qualities are not provided; no much larger clone lies one nucleotide away. The entire amount of isolated RNA was reverse transcribed using the High Capacity cDNA Reverse Transcription Kit, so the sequenced TCRB transcripts were expressed ones. Naive, central memory and regulatory T cell samples underwent deep immunoSEQ sequencing, averaging about 3.57 million total reads per sample. Sorted cells were lysed in RLT buffer and RNA was extracted with DNase-treated RNeasy Micro or Mini kits, depending on cell number. To prevent cross-contamination, every cell subset was processed on its own, while patient and healthy donor samples were processed together. The immunoSEQ multiplex PCR was used to amplify TCRB sequences from cDNA, generating 87-bp fragments that spanned the CDR3 region. Sequencing of the amplicons was performed on the Illumina HiSeq platform. Processing in the source paper ran as follows. Synthetic template baselines were used to correct PCR bias computationally, reads within Hamming distance 2 were collapsed together, and singletons that could not be merged were discarded. By aligning reads against IMGT, V, D and J genes, CDR3 length, and insertions or deletions at six rearrangement sites were assigned. Clonotype counts were normalized to sorted cell number within each subset before computing true diversity and Gini coefficients with the tcR R package. The overlap coefficient, calculated on TCRB nucleotide sequences, was used to quantify repertoire sharing. What TCRdb holds here is the immuneACCESS table cut down to in-frame rearrangements. Part of the clones is not present; checked against another copy, under half of the missing clones reflect an unresolved V gene, and the others are unexplained. The DNA gave D and trimming, while V, J and clone size come from that table. In all, the sample holds roughly 160,000 clones, and roughly 8% of those were seen once. The ten largest clonotypes hold under 0.6% of the sample.

Each donor gave one peripheral blood draw, averaging about 100 mL, which was collected into heparinised tubes. A BD FACSAria II was used to sort naive, central memory, regulatory and stem cell-like memory CD4+ T cells with a panel that included CD45RO, CCR7, CD25, CD127, CD95 and CD27. All sorted populations exceeded 95% purity. PBMCs were separated immediately by Lymphoprep density gradient centrifugation and were stained directly, without being cultured. To minimize batch effects, samples were stained and sorted in pairs, one healthy donor with one patient per experiment. The research as a whole found: A moderate but significant shortening of TCRB CDR3 length was observed in type 1 diabetes patients in all four CD4+ subsets. Sequencing cDNA rather than genomic DNA could over-represent highly expressing activated cells, although activation and CD3 levels did not differ between groups. Shorter templates might be favored by PCR, yet because patient and control samples were amplified and corrected together, any such skew would affect both groups equally. At VDJ recombination sites, type 1 diabetes patients had fewer insertions and more deleted nucleotides, which implies abnormalities in thymic rearrangement. Naive, central memory and regulatory TCRB repertoires appeared to be more alike among patients than among healthy donors. HLA sub-analyses involved small numbers of individuals, so any influence of HLA type on TCRB rearrangement remained unresolved.

Material: central memory CD4+ T cells from blood. This clonotype was sampled from a man younger than 30 with type 1 diabetes.

The nucleotides read TGTGCCAGCAGTTCTTTCGGGACTAGCGGGGACCTAAAGCCCCATACGCAGTATTTT. Its coded protein is CASSSFGTSGDLKPHTQYF. The rearranged segments are TRBV28 and TRBJ2-3; 13 junctional bases match TRBD2. CDR1 and CDR2, per the germline V gene, are MDHEN and SYDVKM. Compared with germline, V lacks 4 bases and J lacks 7 bases; bases without a gene match: 17. Its CDR3 holds 19 amino acids, cysteine through phenylalanine. This entry keeps only the CDR3 DNA: 57 bases, framed from base 1.